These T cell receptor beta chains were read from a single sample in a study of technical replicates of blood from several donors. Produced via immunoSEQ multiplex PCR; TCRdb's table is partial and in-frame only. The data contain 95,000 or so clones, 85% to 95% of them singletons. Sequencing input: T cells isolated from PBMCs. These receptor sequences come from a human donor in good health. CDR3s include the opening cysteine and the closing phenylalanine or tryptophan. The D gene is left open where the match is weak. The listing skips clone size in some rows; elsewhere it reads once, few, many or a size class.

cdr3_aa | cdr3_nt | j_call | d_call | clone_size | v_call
CASSYSSGERGQPQHF | TGTGCCAGCAGTTACTCGTCCGGGGAGCGGGGTCAGCCCCAGCATTTT | TRBJ1-5 | NA | NA | TRBV6-5
CASRLAGDNEQFF | TGTGCCAGCAGACTAGCGGGAGACAATGAGCAGTTCTTC | TRBJ2-1 | NA | NA | TRBV21-1
CATSPSATSTDTQYF | TGTGCCACCAGTCCCAGCGCCACTAGCACAGATACGCAGTATTTT | TRBJ2-3 | NA | NA | TRBV15
CASSLTPSDDYNEQFF | TGTGCCAGTAGTCTGACCCCTAGCGACGACTACAATGAGCAGTTCTTC | TRBJ2-1 | NA | NA | TRBV19
CASSLQGMSETQYF | TGTGCTAGCAGCTTACAGGGAATGAGCGAGACCCAGTACTTC | TRBJ2-5 | NA | NA | TRBV7-7
CASSQGSRGGTDTQYF | TGTGCCAGCAGCCAAGGTAGTCGGGGGGGGACAGATACGCAGTATTTT | TRBJ2-3 | TRBD2 | NA | TRBV4-2
CASSFDRGGYTF | TGTGCCAGCAGCTTTGACAGGGGTGGCTACACCTTC | TRBJ1-2 | TRBD1 | NA | TRBV5-5
CAWSVGTSGSGETQYF | TGTGCCTGGAGCGTGGGGACTAGCGGGAGCGGGGAGACCCAGTACTTC | TRBJ2-5 | TRBD2 | NA | TRBV30
CASSLVPTNEKLFF | TGTGCCAGCAGCCTTGTCCCAACTAATGAAAAACTGTTTTTT | TRBJ1-4 | NA | NA | TRBV11-3
CAVVTGQGRYEQYF | TGTGCCGTGGTTACGGGACAAGGGCGGTACGAGCAGTACTTC | TRBJ2-7 | NA | NA | TRBV28
CSVGRRLAGAGNEQFF | TGCAGCGTGGGGAGGAGGCTAGCGGGAGCTGGGAATGAGCAGTTCTTC | TRBJ2-1 | TRBD2 | NA | TRBV29-1
CASSVGGHNQPQHF | TGTGCCAGCAGCGTAGGGGGGCACAATCAGCCCCAGCATTTT | TRBJ1-5 | NA | once | TRBV9
CATSNTGNTEAFF | TGTGCCACCAGCAACACGGGGAACACTGAAGCTTTCTTT | TRBJ1-1 | NA | NA | TRBV15
CASSYSTVGTEAFF | TGTGCCAGCAGTTACTCGACAGTGGGTACTGAAGCTTTCTTT | TRBJ1-1 | NA | NA | TRBV6-5
CASSLVRGPYEQYF | TGTGCCAGCAGTTTGGTCAGGGGCCCCTACGAGCAGTACTTC | TRBJ2-7 | NA | NA | TRBV27
CASSPLGQGVSTDTQYF | TGTGCCAGCAGCCCCCTCGGGCAGGGGGTTAGCACAGATACGCAGTATTTT | TRBJ2-3 | TRBD1 | once | TRBV9
CASSMGLADNEQFF | TGTGCCAGCAGTATGGGACTAGCGGACAATGAGCAGTTCTTC | TRBJ2-1 | TRBD2 | NA | TRBV27
CASGWTDGNEQFF | TGTGCCAGCGGATGGACAGACGGCAATGAGCAGTTCTTC | TRBJ2-1 | NA | NA | TRBV11-3
CASSLSGTANIQYF | TGTGCCAGCAGCTTGTCCGGGACAGCAAACATTCAGTACTTC | TRBJ2-4 | TRBD1 | NA | TRBV11-2
CASSLARLETQYF | TGTGCCAGCAGCTTGGCTAGACTCGAGACCCAGTACTTC | TRBJ2-5 | NA | NA | TRBV5-6
CARHRGLETQYF | TGTGCCAGGCACAGGGGGCTGGAGACCCAGTACTTC | TRBJ2-5 | TRBD1 | NA | TRBV25-1
CASSRDRAGYTF | TGTGCCAGCAGCCGGGACAGGGCGGGCTACACCTTC | TRBJ1-2 | TRBD1 | NA | TRBV7-9
CASRPTSGLGTDTQYF | TGTGCCAGCCGACCAACCAGCGGGTTGGGCACAGATACGCAGTATTTT | TRBJ2-3 | NA | NA | TRBV7-2
CAWSVGGVGYGYTF | TGTGCCTGGAGTGTAGGGGGGGTGGGCTATGGCTACACCTTC | TRBJ1-2 | NA | NA | TRBV30
CATLYNEQFF | TGTGCCACCCTTTACAATGAGCAGTTCTTC | TRBJ2-1 | NA | NA | TRBV2
CASSTLGDRGPYGYTF | TGTGCCAGCAGCACTCTTGGGGACAGGGGGCCCTATGGCTACACCTTC | TRBJ1-2 | TRBD1 | NA | TRBV11-2
CASSPRTGNQPQHF | TGTGCCAGCAGCCCGAGGACAGGGAATCAGCCCCAGCATTTT | TRBJ1-5 | TRBD1 | few | TRBV7-2
CASSGTGTRETQYF | TGTGCCAGCTCCGGGACAGGGACCCGGGAGACCCAGTACTTC | TRBJ2-5 | TRBD1 | NA | TRBV6-1
CASMSGGAYQPQHF | TGTGCCAGTATGAGCGGAGGGGCTTATCAGCCCCAGCATTTT | TRBJ1-5 | NA | NA | TRBV19
CASSWTSGYTQYF | TGTGCCAGCAGTTGGACTAGCGGGTATACGCAGTATTTT | TRBJ2-3 | TRBD2 | once | TRBV6-5
CASSLGGMANEKLFF | TGTGCCAGCAGCTTAGGCGGTATGGCTAATGAAAAACTGTTTTTT | TRBJ1-4 | NA | NA | TRBV7-3
CASSYSMTGYEQYF | TGTGCCAGCAGTTACTCTATGACAGGATACGAGCAGTACTTC | TRBJ2-7 | NA | few | TRBV6-5
CASRRRGASNEKLFF | TGTGCCAGCAGGAGGCGGGGGGCCTCCAATGAAAAACTGTTTTTT | TRBJ1-4 | NA | NA | TRBV6-5
CASRQGGNYGYTF | TGTGCCAGTCGACAGGGGGGCAACTATGGCTACACCTTC | TRBJ1-2 | TRBD1 | NA | TRBV13